This T cell receptor (beta chain) was profiled in a study of PD-1 blockade in classical Hodgkin lymphoma. The method was immunoSEQ multiplex PCR; TCRdb's version includes in-frame clones alone and lacks a portion of them. The sample has roughly 86,000 clones; about 83% are singletons. In regard to this clone: Its target is not known.

CDR3 size: 14 residues. The trim removed 5 bases at V and 5 bases at J, leaving 8 bases unmatched. Germline V gene data show CDR1 as MDHEN and CDR2 as SYDVKM. Time point denoted: cycle 4 day 1 (C4D1), after 5 to 7 weeks of nivolumab. Patients all relapsed after autologous stem cell transplantation, and there was variation in brentuximab vedotin exposure. Complete response, partial response or progressive disease was each patient's best response. Study results and caveats: Any patient who commenced nivolumab under 1 year after ASCT was excluded. It was CD4+ TCR diversity, not CD8+, that rose significantly by C4D1.

The origin of this receptor is a human donor with classical Hodgkin lymphoma. The sequenced sample was peripheral blood mononuclear cells (PBMCs), obtained before the fourth cycle of nivolumab. The V and J genes are TRBV28 and TRBJ1-1; 7 nucleotides match TRBD1. Here the CDR3 reads CASSPGDRLTEAFF. CDR3 nucleotide sequence: TGTGCCAGCAGTCCGGGGGACAGATTGACTGAAGCTTTCTTT.